This TCR beta chain was captured in a study of blood T cell repertoires in COVID-19. Whole-study context: PBMCs, B-cell-depleted T cells, or T cells provided the cDNA or gDNA that made up the material.

After removal of 0 bases from V and 11 bases from J, the junction contained 5 bases not matched to a gene. The CDR3 sequence is 14 residues long. Germline V lookup: CDR1 LGHNA, CDR2 YNFKEQ. Authors' processing steps: By means of reference gene primer amplification, nucleated cell counts were estimated. Sequenced by immunoSEQ multiplex PCR; TCRdb stores in-frame clones only, minus some. Clone size and the V and J calls come from that table; the DNA yielded D and trimming. The data show about 180,000 clones, roughly 82% seen once. Participants were aged about 18 to 90 years, lived in 25 or so US areas, and enrolled virtually. Participants had their cohort set by participant-reported clinical history.

The rearrangement links TRBV4-2 to TRBJ2-7, with 12 positions matching TRBD2. This clonotype was obtained from a woman in her twenties or thirties who had recovered from COVID-19. The source material was PBMCs or T cells enriched from blood (not recorded which). In DNA form, the CDR3 reads TGTGCCAGCAGCCAAGATAGGACTAGCGGGAAAAAGTACTTC. Its translation: CASSQDRTSGKKYF.